The T cell receptor beta chain described here comes from a study of PD-L1 blockade in urothelial cancer. Templates that were synthetic TCR analogs were spiked into each PCR. Some clones are missing from TCRdb's copy, which holds only in-frame ones; the method was immunoSEQ multiplex PCR. The sample records fewer than 90,000 clones, around 90% being singletons. This CDR3 is 13 amino acids long. Trimming took off 5 bases at V and 3 bases at J, with 9 bases between the two ends. Germline V lookup: CDR1 SGHNT, CDR2 YYREEE (reference sequence). Specified time point: peripheral blood 6 weeks after treatment start.

The rearrangement uses TRBV5-4 and TRBJ1-5; no reliable D call. This receptor was taken from an elderly woman with urothelial cancer. The sequencing here drew on PBMCs, taken around atezolizumab (anti-PD-L1) treatment. CDR3 in amino acids: CASSQDYNQPQHF. The CDR3 coding sequence is TGTGCCAGCAGTCAAGACTACAATCAGCCCCAGCATTTT.